This TCR beta chain was captured in a study of blood T cell repertoires in COVID-19. Study-level background: Donors in the United States, Italy and Spain gave samples during acute or convalescent COVID-19. PBMCs, B-cell-depleted T cells, or T cells were the source of the cDNA or gDNA that made up the material.

Clones were sequenced by immunoSEQ multiplex PCR, and TCRdb holds only the in-frame ones, with some missing. This table holds about 300,000 clones, about 89% found once. The CDR3 covers 14 residues. Germline V gives CDR1 SGHTS, CDR2 YDEGEE. Trimming cost V 4 bases and J 15 bases, with 23 bases left between them. The receptor comes from a middle-aged woman who had recovered from COVID-19. The sequencing sample was made of peripheral blood. The chain is built from TRBV5-8 and TRBJ2-1; tentative D call: TRBD2 (5 bases). This CDR3 is CASSPEWLEASRFF. DNA for the CDR3: TGTGCCAGCAGCCCCGAGTGGTTAGAGGCTAGCCGGTTCTTC.